A selection of T cell receptor beta chains follows, all from one sample in a study of blood T cell repertoires in COVID-19. Only in-frame clones appear in the TCRdb table, and some are missing; sequencing was by immunoSEQ multiplex PCR. This sample has 120,000 or so clones, with approximately 87% found just once. The sample was peripheral blood. Every receptor here comes from a man between 65 and 85 years old who had recovered from COVID-19. Each CDR3 is given with its conserved first and last residue. Fields, in order: J gene, V gene, clone size, D gene, CDR3 DNA, CDR3 protein. D genes are given only for firm matches. A clone size is listed for some rows: how often the clone was seen (once, few, many), or a class if it is expanded.

TRBJ2-7 | TRBV6-1 | NA | TRBD2 | TGTGCCAGCAGCGAAGAGACTAGCGGGAGAGTAGGGGACTTC | CASSEETSGRVGDF
TRBJ2-7 | TRBV7-9 | NA | NA | TGTGCCAGCAGCTTGCTGGACAGCTACGAGCAGTACTTC | CASSLLDSYEQYF
TRBJ1-5 | TRBV29-1 | NA | NA | TGCAGCGTCGCGGACAGCCTCCTACGGCCCCAGCATTTT | CSVADSLLRPQHF
TRBJ2-3 | TRBV6-2/TRBV6-3 | NA | TRBD2 | TGTGCCAGCAGTCACCGTAGCGGGAGGTCAGATACGCAGTATTTT | CASSHRSGRSDTQYF
TRBJ2-1 | TRBV19 | NA | TRBD2 | TGTGCCAGTAGTATTAGAGCGGGGGGGTACACTGAGCAGTTCTTC | CASSIRAGGYTEQFF
TRBJ1-1 | TRBV5-6 | NA | NA | TGTGCCAGCAGCCGTGGGGCGGTTTCCATGAACACTGAAGCTTTCTTT | CASSRGAVSMNTEAFF
TRBJ1-1 | TRBV12-3/TRBV12-4 | NA | NA | TGTGCCAGCAGTTTAAGGGGTGGCACTGAAGCTTTCTTT | CASSLRGGTEAFF
TRBJ2-2 | TRBV6-2/TRBV6-3 | NA | TRBD2 | TGTGCCAGCAGTTACGCGGGAGGGTTCGGAGGGGAGCTGTTTTTT | CASSYAGGFGGELFF
TRBJ2-6 | TRBV28 | NA | NA | TGTGCCAGCAGCGCTCCGGGTTGGAGGAGCTCTGGGGCCAACGTCCTGACTTTC | CASSAPGWRSSGANVLTF
TRBJ2-3 | TRBV5-4 | NA | NA | TGTGCCAGCAGCTCCTCGGGCGGACTCCGTTCTGATACGCAGTATTTT | CASSSSGGLRSDTQYF
TRBJ1-5 | TRBV10-3 | NA | NA | TGTGCCATCAGTGAGTTCCGGGGCAATCAGCCCCAGCATTTT | CAISEFRGNQPQHF
TRBJ2-7 | TRBV5-1 | NA | TRBD2 | TGCGCCAGCAGCTCCGCGGAACTAGCGGTAGCCTACGAGCAGTACTTC | CASSSAELAVAYEQYF
TRBJ1-4 | TRBV5-1 | NA | NA | TGCGCCAGCAGCTCGACAGCCGGCTCGAATGAAAAACTGTTTTTT | CASSSTAGSNEKLFF
TRBJ2-7 | TRBV29-1 | NA | NA | TGCAGCGTTCGGGGCGGCCTAGCGCCTTACGAGCAGTACTTC | CSVRGGLAPYEQYF
TRBJ2-1 | TRBV7-3 | NA | TRBD2 | TGTGCCAGCAGCCCCCCGGGACTAGCGGGAGAAGAGCAGTTCTTC | CASSPPGLAGEEQFF
TRBJ1-3 | TRBV19 | NA | NA | TGTGCCAGCCAAGACAGGACCAACTCTGGAAACACCATATATTTT | CASQDRTNSGNTIYF
TRBJ1-4 | TRBV30 | NA | NA | TGTGCCTGGACACCCTGGGAGGAAAAACTGTTTTTT | CAWTPWEEKLFF
TRBJ2-3 | TRBV12-5 | once | TRBD2 | TGTGCTAGTGGTTTCGGTAGCGGGCTAGGCACAGATACGCAGTATTTT | CASGFGSGLGTDTQYF
TRBJ1-1 | TRBV28 | NA | TRBD1 | TGTGCCAGCACCCTAGGGGGCTCAGGGAACACTGAAGCTTTCTTT | CASTLGGSGNTEAFF
TRBJ2-1 | TRBV7-2 | NA | TRBD2 | TGTGCCAGCAGACCCCCTGGAACTAGCGGATCCTACAATGAGCAGTTCTTC | CASRPPGTSGSYNEQFF
TRBJ2-3 | TRBV28 | NA | NA | TGTGCCAGCAGTTTCCCAGGGCTGGCAGATACGCAGTATTTT | CASSFPGLADTQYF
TRBJ2-3 | TRBV2 | once | TRBD1 | TGTGCCAGCGGACGGGACAGCAGCACAGATACGCAGTATTTT | CASGRDSSTDTQYF
TRBJ1-1 | TRBV6-5 | NA | NA | TGTGCCAGCTGCCGGGGGTCGGGGACTGAAGCTTTCTTT | CASCRGSGTEAFF
TRBJ2-7 | TRBV29-1 | once | NA | TGCAGCGTCGCTACAGGTCGACTTCCCTACGAGCAGTACTTC | CSVATGRLPYEQYF
TRBJ1-2 | TRBV6-5 | NA | TRBD1 | TGTGCCAGCAGCGTTGGGACAGGGGATGGCTACACCTTC | CASSVGTGDGYTF
TRBJ2-6 | TRBV28 | NA | TRBD1 | TGTGCCAGCAGTTCCGGGACAGGGCCTTTAGGGGCCAACGTCCTGACTTTC | CASSSGTGPLGANVLTF
TRBJ1-1 | TRBV24-1 | NA | TRBD1 | TGTGCCACCAGTGACTCCCGACAGGGGGATGTGGCTTTCTTT | CATSDSRQGDVAFF
TRBJ1-1 | TRBV21-1 | NA | NA | TGTGCCAGCAGCAGCCTAACCCGGACAGGGAGAACTGAAGCTTTCTTT | CASSSLTRTGRTEAFF
TRBJ2-7 | TRBV18 | NA | TRBD2 | TGTGCCAGCTCACCGGGGACGCGACTAGCCGGCGAGCAGTACTTC | CASSPGTRLAGEQYF
TRBJ2-2 | TRBV18 | NA | TRBD1 | TGTGCCAGCTCACCTCCGGGACAGGGAAACACCGGGGAGCTGTTTTTT | CASSPPGQGNTGELFF
TRBJ2-7 | TRBV30 | NA | TRBD1 | TGTGCCTGGAGACCCTCCGGGACAGGGTTCTTCGAGCAGTACTTC | CAWRPSGTGFFEQYF
TRBJ1-1 | TRBV5-1 | NA | NA | TGCGCCAGCAGCCGCTTAGGGGGCACTGAAGCTTTCTTT | CASSRLGGTEAFF
TRBJ2-7 | TRBV10-3 | NA | TRBD1 | TGTGCCGTCCTTCAGGGGGCCCACGACGAGCAGTACTTC | CAVLQGAHDEQYF
TRBJ2-6 | TRBV15 | NA | NA | TGTGCCACCAGCAGAGGAGGACAAGCCAACGTCCTGACTTTC | CATSRGGQANVLTF
TRBJ2-5 | TRBV24-1 | NA | TRBD1 | TGTGCCACCAGTGAAAGGACAGGGATCCAAGAGACCCAGTACTTC | CATSERTGIQETQYF
TRBJ2-3 | TRBV29-1 | NA | NA | TGCAGCGTGGGCTACAGGGCTAACACAGATACGCAGTATTTT | CSVGYRANTDTQYF
TRBJ2-3 | TRBV4-3 | NA | TRBD2 | TGCGCCAGCAGCCAAGACGGGCGGGAGTACACAGATACGCAGTATTTT | CASSQDGREYTDTQYF
TRBJ1-2 | TRBV2 | few | NA | TGTGCCAGCAGTGAGAGAGGCTATGGCTACACCTTC | CASSERGYGYTF
TRBJ2-1 | TRBV2 | NA | TRBD2 | TGTGCCAGCAGTGGGACTAGTATAATAACGGGAAATGAGCAGTTCTTC | CASSGTSIITGNEQFF
TRBJ1-6 | TRBV7-2 | once | NA | TGTGCCAGCACCGGGGGGCTTTCACCCCTCCACTTT | CASTGGLSPLHF
TRBJ2-1 | TRBV5-6 | NA | NA | TGTGCCAGCAGCTTGGGCGACAACCGGTTCTCCTACAATGAGCAGTTCTTC | CASSLGDNRFSYNEQFF
TRBJ2-1 | TRBV5-1 | NA | TRBD2 | TGCGCCAGCAGCTTGGCCGGGACTAGCGGAATCAATGAGCAGTTCTTC | CASSLAGTSGINEQFF
TRBJ2-5 | TRBV18 | NA | NA | TGTGCCAGCTCACTACAACAAGAGACCCAGTACTTC | CASSLQQETQYF
TRBJ2-7 | TRBV7-9 | NA | NA | TGTGCCAGCACCCTTAGAGGAGGTCAAGCCTACGAGCAGTACTTC | CASTLRGGQAYEQYF
TRBJ1-1 | TRBV18 | NA | TRBD1 | TGTGCCAGCTCACCGGACAGGGGGCGTCTCAAGGAAGCTTTCTTT | CASSPDRGRLKEAFF